This is a list of T cell receptor beta chains from one sample in a study of shared clonotypes between healthy human individuals. Measured with immunoSEQ multiplex PCR; TCRdb has only the in-frame clones, and not every one. The sample has 300,000 or so clones, approximately 79% seen once; the top ten hold 10%. The sequencing input was memory CD4+ T cells sorted from blood. These receptors came from a man aged 25 to 40 in good health. The CDR3 runs from the conserved cysteine through the conserved F or W. D genes are given only for firm matches. A clone size is listed for some rows: how often the clone was seen (once, few, many), or a class if it is expanded.

clone_size	j_call	d_call	v_call	cdr3_nt	cdr3_aa
NA	TRBJ2-2	NA	TRBV7-2	TGTGCCAGCACCGCCAACACGGGCGGCACCGGGGAGCTGTTTTTT	CASTANTGGTGELFF
NA	TRBJ2-5	NA	TRBV5-1	TGCGCCAGCAGCTTGAGGGCGACGGCGCAAGAGACCCAGTACTTC	CASSLRATAQETQYF
NA	TRBJ1-3	NA	TRBV6-1	TGTGCCAGCAGTGAACTACAGGGATCCTCTGGAAACACCATATATTTT	CASSELQGSSGNTIYF
NA	TRBJ2-2	NA	TRBV9	TGTGCCAGCACCCCGGGTTCCCATATCGGGGAGCTGTTTTTT	CASTPGSHIGELFF
few	TRBJ2-1	NA	TRBV10-1	TGCGCCAGCAGTGCCGGGACCCAACAAGGCGAGCAGTTCTTC	CASSAGTQQGEQFF
NA	TRBJ2-7	TRBD2	TRBV5-4	TGTGCCAGCAGCCCTTTTAGCGGGACAAACGAGCAGTACTTC	CASSPFSGTNEQYF
NA	TRBJ2-7	TRBD1	TRBV5-1	TGCGCCAGCAGCTTGGGCACGGGGACAGGGGACGAGCAGTACTTC	CASSLGTGTGDEQYF
NA	TRBJ1-5	NA	TRBV10-1	TGCGCCAGCAGTGGGGCACAGGCAAAAGGCGAGGATCAGCCCCAGCATTTT	CASSGAQAKGEDQPQHF
NA	TRBJ2-2	NA	TRBV11-2	TGTGCCAGCAGCTACGGGACACCCAACACCGGGGAGCTGTTTTTT	CASSYGTPNTGELFF
NA	TRBJ2-1	NA	TRBV10-2	TGCGCCAGCACCCGAAGGACCCCTTACAATGAGCAGTTCTTC	CASTRRTPYNEQFF
few	TRBJ2-1	NA	TRBV5-1	TGCGCCAGCAGCTTGGTTGGAGACAATTTAGAGCAGTTCTTC	CASSLVGDNLEQFF